A selection of T cell receptor beta chains follows, all from one sample in a study of T cell responses to AZD1222 COVID-19 vaccine. Sequencing was performed with immunoSEQ multiplex PCR; in TCRdb, only in-frame clones are kept and a portion is missing. The table has fewer than 95,000 clones, 85% to 90% seen once. The specimen was peripheral blood, collected on day 0 of AZD1222 vaccination. These receptors originate from an adult in good health. Each CDR3 is given with its conserved first and last residue. The D gene is left open where the match is weak. Not all rows give a size; the values are once, few, many and, for expanded clones, a class.

D	J	length	size	V	CDR3	DNA
TRBD2	TRBJ2-7	13	once	TRBV4-2	CASSPGLAYEQYF	TGTGCCAGCAGCCCGGGACTAGCGTACGAGCAGTACTTC
-	TRBJ1-2	14	-	TRBV5-1	CASRMGTSNYGYTF	TGCGCCAGCAGGATGGGGACATCGAACTATGGCTACACCTTC
-	TRBJ2-1	13	-	TRBV27	CASSSYTWNEQFF	TGTGCCAGCAGTTCCTACACGTGGAATGAGCAGTTCTTC
TRBD2	TRBJ2-2	15	once	TRBV7-9	CASSLGAGMTGELFF	TGTGCCAGCAGCTTAGGAGCGGGAATGACCGGGGAGCTGTTTTTT
-	TRBJ1-4	15	-	TRBV7-2	CASSLDTGYNEKLFF	TGTGCCAGCAGCTTAGATACAGGGTATAATGAAAAACTGTTTTTT
-	TRBJ1-1	13	-	TRBV7-9	CASSLATNTEAFF	TGTGCCAGCAGCTTAGCTACTAACACTGAAGCTTTCTTT
TRBD1	TRBJ2-5	17	-	TRBV25-1	CASSDPTGTGNRETQYF	TGTGCCAGCAGTGATCCCACCGGGACAGGGAATCGAGAGACCCAGTACTTC
-	TRBJ2-7	15	-	TRBV24-1	CATSDSRLYSYEQYF	TGTGCCACCAGTGACTCCAGACTCTACTCCTACGAGCAGTACTTC
TRBD2	TRBJ2-2	15	-	TRBV5-1	CASSLDAGAGGELFF	TGCGCCAGCAGCTTGGACGCGGGAGCTGGTGGGGAGCTGTTTTTT
TRBD2	TRBJ2-7	14	-	TRBV2	CASTGGSGTYEQYF	TGTGCCAGCACCGGGGGTAGCGGGACCTACGAGCAGTACTTC
TRBD2	TRBJ2-1	14	-	TRBV5-1	CASRLLSGSPEQFF	TGCGCCAGCAGGCTTCTCAGCGGGAGCCCTGAGCAGTTCTTC
-	TRBJ1-2	15	-	TRBV19	CASSIRGDLNYGYTF	TGTGCCAGTAGTATACGAGGGGACCTAAACTATGGCTACACCTTC
-	TRBJ2-7	13	-	TRBV11-3	CASSLFGELEQYF	TGTGCCAGCAGCTTGTTTGGGGAACTCGAGCAGTACTTC
-	TRBJ2-7	15	-	TRBV28	CASSPAGRTSYEQYF	TGTGCCAGCAGTCCCGCTGGGCGGACCTCCTACGAGCAGTACTTC
TRBD1	TRBJ2-1	15	-	TRBV5-1	CASSSPGQGNNEQFF	TGCGCCAGCAGCTCGCCGGGACAGGGTAACAATGAGCAGTTCTTC
-	TRBJ2-7	14	-	TRBV28	CASRRDGTPHEQYF	TGTGCCAGCAGGCGAGACGGCACCCCCCACGAGCAGTACTTC
-	TRBJ2-5	15	-	TRBV9	CASSLRDSLWETQYF	TGTGCCAGCAGCCTACGGGACTCTTTATGGGAGACCCAGTACTTC
TRBD2	TRBJ2-7	16	-	TRBV5-1	CASSPVSGGISYEQYF	TGCGCCAGCAGCCCGGTTAGCGGGGGGATTTCCTACGAGCAGTACTTC
TRBD1	TRBJ1-5	18	-	TRBV6-1	CASSELGTGSLSNQPQHF	TGTGCCAGCAGTGAACTAGGGACAGGAAGTTTAAGCAATCAGCCCCAGCATTTT
-	TRBJ1-3	14	-	TRBV7-9	CASSLGVSGNTIYF	TGTGCCAGCAGCTTAGGAGTCTCTGGAAACACCATATATTTT
-	TRBJ1-1	15	-	TRBV10-1	CASSEFRTMNTEAFF	TGCGCCAGCAGTGAGTTTCGGACAATGAACACTGAAGCTTTCTTT
TRBD2	TRBJ2-7	17	-	TRBV5-4	CASSYGTSGRRTYEQYF	TGTGCCAGCAGCTACGGGACTAGCGGGAGAAGAACCTACGAGCAGTACTTC
TRBD1	TRBJ2-5	14	-	TRBV11-2	CASSPPGQGGTQYF	TGTGCCAGCAGCCCCCCTGGACAGGGAGGGACCCAGTACTTC
TRBD2	TRBJ2-7	15	-	TRBV27	CASSSKAGAPSEQYF	TGTGCCAGCAGTTCTAAAGCGGGAGCCCCCTCCGAGCAGTACTTC
TRBD1	TRBJ2-5	13	once	TRBV25-1	CASTDRDQETQYF	TGTGCCAGCACGGACAGGGACCAAGAGACCCAGTACTTC
TRBD2	TRBJ2-7	16	-	TRBV27	CASSTSASGVSYEQYF	TGTGCCAGCAGTACGTCCGCTAGCGGGGTTTCCTACGAGCAGTACTTC
-	TRBJ1-1	12	-	TRBV6-5	CASSYGGDGAFF	TGTGCCAGCAGTTACGGAGGGGACGGAGCTTTCTTT
TRBD1	TRBJ2-3	20	-	TRBV5-5	CASSSNRPDRAHLYTDTQYF	TGTGCCAGCAGCTCCAACCGCCCCGACAGGGCCCACTTGTACACAGATACGCAGTATTTT
TRBD2	TRBJ2-7	18	-	TRBV27	CASMMGLAGLAGSYEQYF	TGTGCCAGCATGATGGGGCTAGCAGGACTAGCGGGCTCCTACGAGCAGTACTTC
-	TRBJ2-5	15	-	TRBV28	CASSSRGQIQETQYF	TGTGCCAGCAGTTCCCGGGGTCAGATACAAGAGACCCAGTACTTC
-	TRBJ2-3	16	-	TRBV28	CASSLVFSGQTDTQYF	TGTGCCAGCAGTTTAGTTTTTTCTGGACAAACAGATACGCAGTATTTT
TRBD1	TRBJ1-5	14	-	TRBV5-1	CASSLGHRGEPQHF	TGCGCCAGCAGCTTGGGCCACAGGGGTGAGCCCCAGCATTTT
-	TRBJ1-2	12	-	TRBV2	CASNSGDPGYTF	TGTGCCAGCAATTCAGGAGACCCTGGCTACACCTTC
-	TRBJ1-1	15	-	TRBV19	CASSIGTQGNTEAFF	TGTGCCAGTAGTATAGGGACCCAAGGGAACACTGAAGCTTTCTTT
-	TRBJ1-5	16	-	TRBV4-1	CASSLNEGINNQPQHF	TGCGCCAGCAGCCTGAACGAGGGTATAAACAATCAGCCCCAGCATTTT
-	TRBJ1-5	13	once	TRBV19	CASSIAGNQPQHF	TGTGCCAGTAGTATAGCGGGCAATCAGCCCCAGCATTTT
-	TRBJ1-3	13	-	TRBV2	CASSEDRGNTIYF	TGTGCCAGCAGTGAGGACCGGGGAAACACCATATATTTT
-	TRBJ2-3	16	-	TRBV7-8	CASSSPWRDTTDTQYF	TGTGCCAGCAGCTCGCCGTGGCGGGATACCACAGATACGCAGTATTTT
-	TRBJ1-1	14	-	TRBV28	CASRAGTPNTEAFF	TGTGCCAGCAGGGCCGGGACACCGAACACTGAAGCTTTCTTT
TRBD1	TRBJ1-5	14	-	TRBV3-1/TRBV3-2	CASSLGQGNQPQHF	TGTGCCAGCAGCTTGGGACAGGGCAATCAGCCCCAGCATTTT
TRBD1	TRBJ1-3	18	-	TRBV4-3	CASSQELVQGSNGNTIYF	TGCGCCAGCAGCCAAGAACTAGTACAGGGGAGTAATGGAAACACCATATATTTT
-	TRBJ1-1	11	-	TRBV7-9	CASSLGTEAFF	TGTGCCAGCAGCTTAGGGACTGAAGCTTTCTTT